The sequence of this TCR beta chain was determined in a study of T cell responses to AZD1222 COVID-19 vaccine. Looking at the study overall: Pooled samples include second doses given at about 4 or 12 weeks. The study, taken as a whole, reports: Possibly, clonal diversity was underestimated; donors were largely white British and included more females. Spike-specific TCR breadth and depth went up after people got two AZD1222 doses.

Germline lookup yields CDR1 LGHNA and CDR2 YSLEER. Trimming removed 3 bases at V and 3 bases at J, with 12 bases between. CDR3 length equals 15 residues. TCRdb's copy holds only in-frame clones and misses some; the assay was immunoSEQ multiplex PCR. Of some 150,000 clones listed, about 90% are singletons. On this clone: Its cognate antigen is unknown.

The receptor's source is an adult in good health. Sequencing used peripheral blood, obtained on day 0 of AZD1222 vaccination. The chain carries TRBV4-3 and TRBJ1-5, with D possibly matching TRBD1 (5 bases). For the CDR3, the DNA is TGCGCCAGCAGCCAGGAGGGGTGGGCCAATCAGCCCCAGCATTTT. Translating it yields CASSQEGWANQPQHF.